The clone carrying this T cell receptor beta chain has a single count. Its matching antigen is unknown. The data stem from a study of a mutant IDH1 vaccine in newly diagnosed glioma. About the study: Most patients had received both radiotherapy and temozolomide, the prior options being radiotherapy, temozolomide, or both.

Study results and limitations: Pseudoprogression seemed unrelated to changes in top peripheral T cell clonotypes.

This sample's time point: baseline, week 1 (first vaccination visit). Treatment here: pre-vaccination baseline after standard-of-care therapy. CDR1 is KGHSH and CDR2 is LQKENI in the germline V gene. The CDR3 has 12 residues. Trimming shortened V by 2 bases and J by 4 bases, and 5 bases separated the two germline ends. Sequencing used immunoSEQ multiplex PCR; TCRdb keeps in-frame clones, though not all of them. The data show 50,000 to 65,000 clones, about 82% seen once. The receptor was isolated from a young man with glioma. The sequenced sample was PBMCs, obtained from a glioma patient treated with radiotherapy, temozolomide or both. The genes are TRBV18 and TRBJ1-2; D unresolved. In nucleotides, the CDR3 is TGTGCCAGCTCACCATGGGGCTATGGCTACACCTTC. It is translated as CASSPWGYGYTF.